This section outlines one TCR beta chain sequence together with its context. No antigen is known for it. Its ends do not fully match the called genes, so a read error is possible. Out of unsorted whole blood came the blood RNA, and germline DNA was extracted as well. Patients in the cohort were treatment-naive and living with chronic HBV infection. Production of TCR beta cDNA used about 500 ng total RNA together with a constant-region primer. Slightly modified ARM-PCR, run as three nested multiplex PCR rounds, produced the TCR beta libraries. The first two PCR rounds, approximately 10 cycles each, used TRBV1-TRBV30 forward primers and a C-beta reverse primer. TCRdb redid the calling of the multiplex PCR reads with MiXCR, one entry per CDR3 protein. The data hold approximately 330,000 distinct CDR3 sequences, with roughly two thirds observed a single time. The data are from a study of tumor-infiltrating lymphocytes in primary liver carcinoma. Overall study: Roughly 3.5 to 7.13 million productive TCRbeta reads were obtained per sample, with similar numbers across tissue types.

General observations from the study: Pairs of tumor regions overlapped more than tumor-adjacent and tumor-blood pairs did. Tumors significantly exceeded blood in top-250-clone fraction (p = 0.039).

CDR1 and CDR2 (germline): SGHAT, FQNNGV. The CDR3 is 14 amino acids. The sample consisted of peripheral blood. The rearrangement uses TRBV11-2 and TRBJ1-1; no firm D call. This sequence originates from a man aged 35 to 55 with primary liver carcinoma and hepatitis B virus infection. CDR3 in amino acids: CAGSLVGRNTEAFF. The CDR3, as DNA: TGTGCCGGCAGCTTAGTCGGCAGGAACACTGAAGCTTTCTTT.